One T cell receptor (beta chain) is described in this entry. This sample is part of a study of blood T cell repertoires in COVID-19. Here immunoSEQ multiplex PCR was the method, and the copy in TCRdb shows in-frame clones only, minus some. Seen here are roughly 91,000 clones, almost 85% observed once, and the top ten hold approximately 1.2%. Germline V gene lookup returns CDR1 MNHEY and CDR2 SVGEGT. V shed 5 bases and J shed 2 bases, with 13 bases lying between them. This CDR3 is built from 14 residues. The chain uses TRBV6-2 or TRBV6-3 and TRBJ2-7; D is possibly TRBD2 (6 bases). The sequence came from an elderly woman with acute or convalescent COVID-19. The sample taken for sequencing was peripheral blood. CDR3 residues: CASSKDYRPYEQYF. DNA for the CDR3: TGTGCCAGCAGTAAGGACTACCGTCCCTACGAGCAGTACTTC.